The clone carrying this T cell receptor (beta chain) was observed at least ten times. Its antigen is unknown. This entry is derived from a study of T cell responses to AZD1222 COVID-19 vaccine. Study results and limitations: Spike-specific TCR repertoires showed rising breadth and depth after two AZD1222 doses. Only six or seven AZD1222 recipients tested seropositive at baseline. Reportedly, nearly half the spike-specific TCRs target unmutated variant regions. No day 14 peak samples; only post-peak repertoires were characterized.

CDR1 MGHRA and CDR2 YSYEKL come from the germline V gene. V lost 1 base and J lost 4; bases outside the gene matches: 9. The CDR3 consists of 17 residues. Assay: immunoSEQ multiplex PCR; the TCRdb copy retains only in-frame clones and omits some. Seen here are 140,000 to 150,000 clones, 82% observed once, and the top ten hold approximately 4%. The rearrangement joins TRBV4-1 to TRBJ2-7, with 11 positions matching TRBD1. The source material was peripheral blood, sampled on day 0 of MenACWY control vaccination. The receptor comes from an adult in good health. This chain's CDR3 is CASSQGTAGTGGYEQYF. The CDR3 nucleotides read TGCGCCAGCAGCCAAGGGACAGCCGGGACAGGGGGGTACGAGCAGTACTTC.